The clone carrying this TCR beta chain was seen ten or more times. The antigen is unknown. The data are from a study of T cells in Graves' hyperthyroidism and ophthalmopathy. Study-level background: Specimen type is peripheral blood, collected at initial diagnosis prior to any treatment.

Clinical symptoms, serum thyroxine and TRAb, thyroid ultrasound and orbital computed tomography were used for the diagnoses. From germline, CDR1 is PRHDT and CDR2 FYEKMQ (reference sequence). This CDR3 comprises 14 residues. V was cut by 4 bases and J by 5 bases, with 12 bases left in between. RNA transcripts were the template for amplifying TCR beta CDR3 regions. Carried out on the TCR CDR3, a first-round RT-PCR used the HTBI primer set. TCRdb ran MiXCR on the multiplex PCR reads and lists one entry per CDR3 protein. The data show hundreds of thousands of distinct CDR3 sequences, with 11% to 15% seen just once and roughly a tenth held by the top ten. Study-level points and caveats: Most clonotypes expanded in thyroid above 0.001 were likewise present in blood. Stable hyperthyroidism was separated from ophthalmopathy by a model based on 13 V-J features.

The sample consisted of blood. The chain links TRBV13 to TRBJ2-1; a possible D gene is TRBD1 (6 bases). This sequence originates from a woman younger than 35 with Graves' hyperthyroidism. The CDR3 bases are TGTGCCAGCAGCTCTCAAACAGGGAACAATGAGCAGTTCTTC. Translating gives CASSSQTGNNEQFF.